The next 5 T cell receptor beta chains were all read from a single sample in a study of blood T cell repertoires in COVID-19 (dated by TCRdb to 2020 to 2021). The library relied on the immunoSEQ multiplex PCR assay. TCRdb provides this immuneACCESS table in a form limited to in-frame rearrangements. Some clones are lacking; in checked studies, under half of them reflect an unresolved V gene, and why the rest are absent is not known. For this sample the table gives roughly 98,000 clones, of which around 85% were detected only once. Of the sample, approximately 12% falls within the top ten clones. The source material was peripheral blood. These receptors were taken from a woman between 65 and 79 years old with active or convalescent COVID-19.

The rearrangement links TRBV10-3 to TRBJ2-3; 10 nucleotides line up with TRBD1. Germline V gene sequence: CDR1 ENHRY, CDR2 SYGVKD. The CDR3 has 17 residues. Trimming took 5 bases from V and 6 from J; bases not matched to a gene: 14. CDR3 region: CAISSPPTGGKKDTQYF. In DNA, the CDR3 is TGTGCCATCAGTTCCCCACCGACAGGGGGCAAGAAGGATACGCAGTATTTT.

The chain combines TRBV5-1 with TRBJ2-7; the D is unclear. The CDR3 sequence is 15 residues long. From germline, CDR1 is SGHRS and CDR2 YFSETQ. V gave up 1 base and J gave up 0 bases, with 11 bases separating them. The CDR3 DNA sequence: TGCGCCAGCAGCTTGTATGCAGGAACCTCCTACGAGCAGTACTTC. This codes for CASSLYAGTSYEQYF. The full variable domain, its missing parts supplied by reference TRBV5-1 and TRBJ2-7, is KAGVTQTPRYLIKTRGQQVTLSCSPISGHRSVSWYQQTPGQGLQFLFEYFSETQRNKGNFPGRFSGRQFSNSRSEMNVSTLELGDSALYLCASSLYAGTSYEQYFGPGTRLTVT.

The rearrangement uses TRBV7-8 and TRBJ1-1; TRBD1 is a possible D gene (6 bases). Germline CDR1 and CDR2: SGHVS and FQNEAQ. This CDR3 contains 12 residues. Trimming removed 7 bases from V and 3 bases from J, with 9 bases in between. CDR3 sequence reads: CASKGEDTEAFF. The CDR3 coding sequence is TGTGCCAGCAAGGGGGAAGACACTGAAGCTTTCTTT.

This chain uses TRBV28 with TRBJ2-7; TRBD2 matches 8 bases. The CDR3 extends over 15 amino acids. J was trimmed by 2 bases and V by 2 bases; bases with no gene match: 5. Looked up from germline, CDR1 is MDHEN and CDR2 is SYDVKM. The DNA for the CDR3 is TGTGCCAGCAGTTTACGTAGCGGGGTAACCTACGAGCAGTACTTC. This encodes CASSLRSGVTYEQYF. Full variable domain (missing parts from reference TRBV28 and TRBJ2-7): DVKVTQSSRYLVKRTGEKVFLECVQDMDHENMFWYRQDPGLGLRLIYFSYDVKMKEKGDIPEGYSVSREKKERFSLILESASTNQTSMYLCASSLRSGVTYEQYFGPGTRLTVT.

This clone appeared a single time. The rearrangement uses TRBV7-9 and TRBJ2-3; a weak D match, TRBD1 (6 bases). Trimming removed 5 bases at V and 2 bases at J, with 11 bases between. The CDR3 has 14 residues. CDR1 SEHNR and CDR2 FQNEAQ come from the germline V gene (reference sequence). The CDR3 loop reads CASSPWDITDTQYF. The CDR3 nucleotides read TGTGCCAGCAGCCCCTGGGACATCACAGATACGCAGTATTTT. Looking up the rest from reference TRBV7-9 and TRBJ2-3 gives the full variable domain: DTGVSQNPRHKITKRGQNVTFRCDPISEHNRLYWYRQTLGQGPEFLTYFQNEAQLEKSRLLSDRFSAERPKGSFSTLEIQRTEQGDSAMYLCASSPWDITDTQYFGPGTRLTVL.